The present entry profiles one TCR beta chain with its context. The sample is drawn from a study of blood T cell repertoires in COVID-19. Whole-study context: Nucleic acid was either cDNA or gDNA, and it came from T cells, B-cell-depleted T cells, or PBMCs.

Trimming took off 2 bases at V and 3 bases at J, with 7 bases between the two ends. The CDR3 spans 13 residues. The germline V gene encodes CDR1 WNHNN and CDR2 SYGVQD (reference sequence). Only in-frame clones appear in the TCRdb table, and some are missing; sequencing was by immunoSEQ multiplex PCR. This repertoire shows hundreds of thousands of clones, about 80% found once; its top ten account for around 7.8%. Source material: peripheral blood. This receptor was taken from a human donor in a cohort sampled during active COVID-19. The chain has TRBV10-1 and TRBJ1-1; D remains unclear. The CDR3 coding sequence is TGCGCCAGCAGTGAGACCCGGGACACTGAAGCTTTCTTT. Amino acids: CASSETRDTEAFF.